Each of the 29 T cell receptor beta chains below was sequenced from the same sample in a study of human T cells and chemical hapten exposure. Noted time point: patch test 1, 2 weeks after DPC sensitization. Documented treatment: therapeutic diphenylcyclopropenone sensitization with weekly scalp DPC. TCRdb redid the calling of the RACE reads with MiXCR, one entry per CDR3 protein. Here the sample spans just under 350,000 distinct CDR3 sequences, around 6.9% being singletons. Sequences were derived from whole blood, sampled in connection with sensitization to the hapten diphenylcyclopropenone (DPC). These receptors came from a woman aged 18-29 years with alopecia areata. Some clones in this sample may be carry-over from other donors' samples.

This clonotype came up a few times. This chain joins TRBV7-9 and TRBJ1-6, with D perhaps matching TRBD1 (5 bases). This CDR3 has 14 residues. Per the germline V gene, CDR1 is SEHNR and CDR2 is FQNEAQ (reference sequence). V was trimmed by 0 bases and J by 7 bases, leaving 7 bases between them. CDR3 in amino acids: CASSLAPGNSPLHF. In DNA form, the CDR3 reads TGTGCCAGCAGCTTAGCTCCAGGGAATTCACCCCTCCACTTT.

As DNA, the CDR3 is TGCGCCAGCAGCCAGGACCAATACAGGGGGAAAGACGAGCAGTACTTC. Protein sequence: CASSQDQYRGKDEQYF. This rearrangement joins TRBV4-1 to TRBJ2-7; 8 positions agree with TRBD1. There are 16 residues in the CDR3. CDR1 is MGHRA and CDR2 is YSYEKL in the germline V gene. V gave up 3 bases and J gave up 5 bases; unmatched junction bases: 12.

V gene TRBV29-1 combines with J gene TRBJ1-5; 7 bases fit TRBD1. CDR1 and CDR2 (germline): SQVTM, ANQGSEA. The CDR3 sequence is 13 residues long. The J segment lost 7 bases and the V segment lost 5 bases, leaving 8 bases of the junction unmatched. The DNA of the CDR3 is TGCAGCGTTCGAGGGGCAGGGGGACAGCCCCAGCATTTT. Translation gives CSVRGAGGQPQHF.

This clonotype was seen more than once but under ten times. The CDR3 reads CASSRIREQETQYF. Written as DNA, the CDR3 is TGTGCCAGCAGCCGGATAAGGGAGCAAGAGACCCAGTACTTC. The chain uses TRBV4-2 and TRBJ2-5; tentative D call: TRBD2 (5 bases). The V gene's germline CDR1 is LGHNA and CDR2 YNFKEQ. The CDR3 consists of 14 residues. V was clipped by 4 bases and J by 2 bases, with 11 bases between them.

The rearrangement links TRBV7-3 to TRBJ2-3; a possible D gene is TRBD2 (6 bases). V was cut by 2 bases and J by 5 bases, with 17 bases left in between. CDR3 length equals 16 residues. Per the germline V gene, CDR1 is SGHTA and CDR2 is FQGTGA. As DNA, the CDR3 is TGTGCCAGCAGCTTAGGTGGGGCAGGGAGGAAAGATACGCAGTATTTT. Residues: CASSLGGAGRKDTQYF.

This sequence joins TRBV3-1 and TRBJ1-1; a possible D gene is TRBD1 (5 bases). V was shortened by 5 bases and J by 4 bases, with 14 bases between the two germline ends. This CDR3 comprises 14 residues. Germline-derived CDR1 and CDR2 are LGHDT and YNNKEL (reference sequence). The CDR3 region has the DNA TGTGCCAGCAGCGACCGACAGACTATCACTGAAGCTTTCTTT. Translated: CASSDRQTITEAFF.

A few counts support this clonotype. The chain is built from TRBV6-2 or TRBV6-3 and TRBJ1-1; 7 nucleotides line up with TRBD1. The CDR3 is 12 amino acids. After removal of 8 bases from V and 6 bases from J, the junction contained 6 bases not matched to a gene. Germline values: CDR1 MNHEY, CDR2 SVGEGT. The CDR3 DNA is TGTGCCAGCCGTAGAGGGGGCTCTGAAGCTTTCTTT. Protein: CASRRGGSEAFF.

The chain has TRBV7-3 and TRBJ1-1; D might be TRBD1 (5 bases). Trimming shortened V by 5 bases and J by 1 base, and 8 bases separated the two germline ends. This CDR3 has 13 amino acids. The germline V gene has CDR1 SGHTA and CDR2 FQGTGA. This CDR3 is CASSMTANTEAFF. DNA for the CDR3: TGTGCCAGCAGCATGACAGCGAACACTGAAGCTTTCTTT. The full variable domain, rest sourced from reference TRBV7-3 and TRBJ1-1, is GAGVSQTPSNKVTEKGKYVELRCDPISGHTALYWYRQSLGQGPEFLIYFQGTGAADDSGLPNDRFFAVRPEGSVSTLKIQRTERGDSAVYLCASSMTANTEAFFGQGTRLTVV.

The V and J genes are TRBV12-3 or TRBV12-4 and TRBJ1-5; D is unresolved. The CDR3 is 12 residues long. V was shortened by 6 bases and J by 6 bases, with 9 bases between the two germline ends. CDR3: CASSLNSQPQHF. The CDR3 DNA follows: TGTGCCAGCAGCTTAAATTCTCAGCCCCAGCATTTT.

This clonotype was seen many times. The chain carries TRBV3-1 and TRBJ2-7, with 9 positions matching TRBD1. This CDR3 region has 14 residues. Germline CDR1 is LGHDT and CDR2 is YNNKEL (reference sequence). The junction had 5 bases not matched to a gene; V was cut back by 5 bases and J by 3 bases. In DNA, the CDR3 is TGTGCCAGCAGCGGAGGACAGGGGATCTACGAGCAGTACTTC. Its protein is CASSGGQGIYEQYF.

The V and J genes are TRBV5-1 and TRBJ1-6; D gene uncertain. Germline CDR1 SGHRS, CDR2 YFSETQ. The length of the CDR3 is 13 residues. The germline V and J ends were trimmed by 7 bases and 7 bases, with 12 bases remaining between them. The CDR3 protein is CASQKEPNSPLHF. Written as DNA, the CDR3 is TGCGCCAGCCAAAAAGAACCCAATTCACCCCTCCACTTT.

The J gene is TRBJ2-3, the V gene TRBV20-1; the D gene is possibly TRBD2 (6 bases). Trimming took 3 bases from V and 0 from J, leaving 19 bases between them. The CDR3 has 17 amino acids. Germline CDR1 DFQATT, CDR2 SNEGSKA (reference sequence). CDR3 sequence reads: CSASLAGGDSSTDTQYF. The CDR3 DNA follows: TGCAGTGCTAGCCTGGCCGGAGGGGACTCTAGCACAGATACGCAGTATTTT.

The chain recombines TRBV5-6 with TRBJ1-2; 8 nucleotides agree with TRBD1. The CDR3 is 14 residues long. Germline CDR1 is SGHDT and CDR2 is YYEEEE. Trimming took 4 bases from V and 7 from J; bases not matched to a gene: 9. The CDR3 DNA reads as TGTGCCAGCAGCGTGGACAGGGCAATCGGTGGCTACACCTTC. The encoded protein is CASSVDRAIGGYTF.

The chain carries TRBV27 and TRBJ1-1; no firm D call. V lost 4 bases to trimming and J lost 6 bases, with 12 bases between them. This CDR3 comprises 13 residues. Germline loops: CDR1 MNHEY, CDR2 SMNVEV (reference sequence). CDR3: CASSSSDGPEAFF. DNA of the CDR3: TGTGCCAGCAGTTCCTCCGACGGTCCTGAAGCTTTCTTT.

This clonotype was recorded many times. V and J are TRBV20-1 and TRBJ2-3; 13 bases match TRBD2. The trim removed 6 bases at V and 7 bases at J, leaving 16 bases unmatched. The CDR3 runs 17 residues. From germline, CDR1 is DFQATT and CDR2 SNEGSKA (reference sequence). CDR3 in amino acids: CSAEGDDGTSGAYTQYF. The CDR3 nucleotides read TGCAGTGCCGAGGGGGATGACGGGACTAGCGGGGCGTATACGCAGTATTTT.

This clonotype appeared many times. The J gene is TRBJ1-6, the V gene TRBV29-1; no firm D call. V dropped 8 bases and J dropped 8 bases, with 16 bases sitting between them. Germline V CDR1 and CDR2: SQVTM, ANQGSEA. CDR3 length: 13 amino acids. CDR3 coding DNA: TGCAGCCCGGAGCCGGTGCGGGATTCACCCCTCCACTTT. This codes for CSPEPVRDSPLHF.

J is TRBJ2-1 and V is TRBV6-6; weak D call: TRBD2 (5 bases). The germline V gene has CDR1 MNHNY and CDR2 SVGAGI (reference sequence). Trimming shortened V by 2 bases and J by 0 bases, and 5 bases separated the two germline ends. The CDR3 spans 14 residues. In DNA form, the CDR3 reads TGTGCCAGCAGTTACGGGAGCTCCTACAATGAGCAGTTCTTC. It yields the protein CASSYGSSYNEQFF.

This clonotype was recorded many times. The CDR3 nucleotides read TGTGCCACCAGTGATCGCCCGGGACCAAACCAAGAGACCCAGTACTTC. Translating it yields CATSDRPGPNQETQYF. J is TRBJ2-5 and V is TRBV24-1; the D gene could be TRBD1 or TRBD2 (5 bases each). The CDR3 is 16 amino acids. Germline V gene sequence: CDR1 KGHDR, CDR2 SFDVKD. The V end was cut by 3 bases, the J end by 0 bases, with 13 bases between.

This clonotype was recorded many times. This chain joins TRBV6-5 and TRBJ1-4; 8 bases are shared with TRBD1. This CDR3 has 11 residues. Germline V gives CDR1 MNHEY, CDR2 SVGAGI. With 5 bases clipped from V and 14 bases from J, the junction kept 4 bases outside the gene matches. The CDR3 loop is CASSKGQALFF. DNA of the CDR3: TGTGCCAGCAGTAAGGGACAGGCCCTGTTTTTT.

This clonotype was observed at least ten times. This chain links TRBV7-3 with TRBJ2-3; no reliable D call. The CDR3 has 13 amino acids. CDR1 is SGHTA, CDR2 FQGTGA, per germline. V lost 4 bases, J lost 0 bases, and 5 bases lay in between. CDR3: CASSYYSTDTQYF. In DNA form, the CDR3 reads TGTGCCAGCAGCTACTACAGCACAGATACGCAGTATTTT.

This clonotype was counted between two and nine times. V is TRBV3-1 and J is TRBJ1-4; the D gene is possibly TRBD1 (5 bases). CDR1 and CDR2 from the germline V gene are LGHDT and YNNKEL (reference sequence). Deletions cut 0 bases from V and 6 bases from J, with 11 bases between. The CDR3 runs 15 residues. The CDR3 nucleotides are TGTGCCAGCAGCCAAGAGGGAGGGGTCGATGAAAAACTGTTTTTT. Protein: CASSQEGGVDEKLFF.

This clonotype has a count of ten or more. The rearrangement uses TRBV7-3 and TRBJ2-1; D is possibly TRBD2 (5 bases). V lost 3 bases to trimming and J lost 7 bases, with 13 bases between them. The germline gives CDR1 SGHTA, CDR2 FQGTGA. This CDR3 has 14 amino acids. CDR3 amino acids: CASSFRTTGNEQFF. Here the CDR3 DNA reads TGTGCCAGCAGCTTCCGAACCACGGGGAATGAGCAGTTCTTC. Combining the CDR3 with reference TRBV7-3 and TRBJ2-1 gives the whole variable domain GAGVSQTPSNKVTEKGKYVELRCDPISGHTALYWYRQSLGQGPEFLIYFQGTGAADDSGLPNDRFFAVRPEGSVSTLKIQRTERGDSAVYLCASSFRTTGNEQFFGPGTRLTVL.

In this sample, this clonotype turned up many times. This chain connects TRBV28 to TRBJ2-3, with D perhaps matching TRBD1 (7 bases). The CDR3 loop spans 16 amino acids. V was trimmed by 3 bases and J by 3 bases, leaving 16 bases between them. Germline lookup yields CDR1 MDHEN and CDR2 SYDVKM. The CDR3 DNA reads TGTGCCAGCAGTTTCTGGCAGGGGGGTGGTACAGATACGCAGTATTTT. Translating it yields CASSFWQGGGTDTQYF.

This clonotype was recorded a few times. This rearrangement joins TRBV28 to TRBJ2-3; TRBD1 agrees at 7 bases. V dropped 6 bases and J dropped 0; count of bases not matched to a gene: 6. Germline V lookup: CDR1 MDHEN, CDR2 SYDVKM. This CDR3 is 15 amino acids long. The CDR3 loop reads CASSTGATSTDTQYF. Written as DNA, the CDR3 is TGTGCCAGCAGCACAGGGGCTACTAGCACAGATACGCAGTATTTT.

The sample holds many counts of this clonotype. This chain uses TRBV18 with TRBJ2-1; the D gene is possibly TRBD2 (5 bases). Trimming cost V 3 bases and J 10 bases, with 19 bases left between them. CDR1 and CDR2 from the germline V gene are KGHSH and LQKENI. The CDR3 consists of 15 residues. CDR3 in DNA: TGTGCCAGCTCACCCACTACGATTACGGGGTCCGAGCAGTTCTTC. This gives the protein CASSPTTITGSEQFF. The full variable domain, rest sourced from reference TRBV18 and TRBJ2-1, is NAGVMQNPRHLVRRRGQEARLRCSPMKGHSHVYWYRQLPEEGLKFMVYLQKENIIDESGMPKERFSAEFPKEGPSILRIQQVVRGDSAAYFCASSPTTITGSEQFFGPGTRLTVL.

This clonotype was seen a handful of times. The chain combines TRBV4-3 with TRBJ1-6; TRBD1 is a possible D gene (5 bases). The germline V and J ends were trimmed by 0 bases and 7 bases, with 13 bases remaining between them. The CDR3 loop spans 16 amino acids. CDR1 is LGHNA and CDR2 is YSLEER in the germline V gene. The DNA of the CDR3 is TGCGCCAGCAGCCAAGATGGGTCCAGGGTAAATTCACCCCTCCACTTT. The encoded protein is CASSQDGSRVNSPLHF.

This clonotype occurred many times. J is TRBJ2-3 and V is TRBV6-6, with TRBD2 matching over 8 bases. Germline values: CDR1 MNHNY, CDR2 SVGAGI (reference sequence). CDR3 size: 14 residues. The J segment lost 4 bases and the V segment lost 7 bases, leaving 7 bases of the junction unmatched. DNA for the CDR3: TGTGCCAGCACCGCGGGGGGAGGGTCAGATACGCAGTATTTT. As protein: CASTAGGGSDTQYF.

This sequence joins TRBV4-1 and TRBJ2-4, with 9 bases lining up with TRBD2. CDR3 size: 17 residues. With V trimmed by 1 base and J by 6 bases, 10 bases remained unmatched. CDR1 MGHRA and CDR2 YSYEKL come from the germline V gene. The CDR3: CASSQGSAGGRRNIQYF. The DNA for the CDR3 is TGCGCCAGCAGCCAAGGATCGGCGGGGGGGCGGAGAAACATTCAGTACTTC.

This clonotype was counted only a few times. The chain recombines TRBV10-3 with TRBJ2-3; TRBD2 is a possible D gene (6 bases). CDR3 size: 15 residues. The V gene lost 7 bases and the J gene lost 0 bases, with 14 bases spanning the gap. CDR1 and CDR2 (germline): ENHRY, SYGVKD. This CDR3 is CAINRGTVSTDTQYF. The CDR3, as DNA: TGTGCCATCAACCGGGGGACGGTTAGCACAGATACGCAGTATTTT.